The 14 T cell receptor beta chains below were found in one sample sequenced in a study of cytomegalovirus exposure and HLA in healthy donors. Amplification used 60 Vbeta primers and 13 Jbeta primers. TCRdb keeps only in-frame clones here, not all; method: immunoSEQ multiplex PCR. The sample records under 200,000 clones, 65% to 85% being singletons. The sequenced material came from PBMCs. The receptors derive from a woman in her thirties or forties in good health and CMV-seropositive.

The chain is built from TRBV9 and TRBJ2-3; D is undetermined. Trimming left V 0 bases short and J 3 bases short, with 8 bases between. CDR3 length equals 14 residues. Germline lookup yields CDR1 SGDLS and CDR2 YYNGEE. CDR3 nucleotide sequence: TGTGCCAGCAGCGTAGCGAGCAGGACAGATACGCAGTATTTT. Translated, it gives CASSVASRTDTQYF.

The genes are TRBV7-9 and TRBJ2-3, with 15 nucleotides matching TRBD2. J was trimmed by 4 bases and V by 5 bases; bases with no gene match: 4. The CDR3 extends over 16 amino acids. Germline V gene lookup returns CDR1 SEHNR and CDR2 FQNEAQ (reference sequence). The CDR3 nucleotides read TGTGCCAGCAGCCTTGGACTAGCGGGGGGGGCAGATACGCAGTATTTT. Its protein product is CASSLGLAGGADTQYF.

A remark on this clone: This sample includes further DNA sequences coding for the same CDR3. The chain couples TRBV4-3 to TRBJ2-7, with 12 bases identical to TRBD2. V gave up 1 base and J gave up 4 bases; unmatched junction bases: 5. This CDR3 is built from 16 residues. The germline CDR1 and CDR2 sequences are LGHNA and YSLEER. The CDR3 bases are TGCGCCAGCAGCCAAGTCCTAGCGGGGGGGCCGTACGAGCAGTACTTC. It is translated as CASSQVLAGGPYEQYF.

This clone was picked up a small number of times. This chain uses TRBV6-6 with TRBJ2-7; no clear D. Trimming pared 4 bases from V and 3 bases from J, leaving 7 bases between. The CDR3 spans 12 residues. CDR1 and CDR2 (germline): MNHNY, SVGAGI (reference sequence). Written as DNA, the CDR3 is TGTGCCAGCAGTTTTAATTTCTACGAGCAGTACTTC. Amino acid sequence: CASSFNFYEQYF.

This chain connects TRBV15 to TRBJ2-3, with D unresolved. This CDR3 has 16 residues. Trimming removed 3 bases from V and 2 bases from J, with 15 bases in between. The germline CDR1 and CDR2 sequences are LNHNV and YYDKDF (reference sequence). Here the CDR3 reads CATSSERGGFTDTQYF. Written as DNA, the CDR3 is TGTGCCACCAGCAGTGAGAGAGGTGGATTCACAGATACGCAGTATTTT.

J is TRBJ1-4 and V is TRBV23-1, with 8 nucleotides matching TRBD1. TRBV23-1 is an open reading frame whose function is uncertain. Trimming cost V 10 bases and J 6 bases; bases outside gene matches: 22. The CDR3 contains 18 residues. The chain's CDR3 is CATISVGGTGGRYEKLFF. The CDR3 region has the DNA TGCGCCACCATTTCCGTGGGCGGGACAGGAGGACGTTATGAAAAACTGTTTTTT.

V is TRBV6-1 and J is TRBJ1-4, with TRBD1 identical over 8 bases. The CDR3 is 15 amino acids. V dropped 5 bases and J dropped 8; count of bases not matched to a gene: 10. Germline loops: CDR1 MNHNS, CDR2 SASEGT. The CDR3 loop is CASSTTGQGREKLFF. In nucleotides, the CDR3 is TGTGCCAGCAGTACGACTGGACAGGGTAGGGAAAAACTGTTTTTT.

DNA for the CDR3: TGTGCCAGCAGAAAGGGTCGGGGGGGCCACAATGAGCAGTTCTTC. Amino acids: CASRKGRGGHNEQFF. The V gene is TRBV6-5, the J gene TRBJ2-1; 8 nucleotides line up with TRBD2. Trimming took 6 bases from V and 5 from J; bases not matched to a gene: 9. The CDR3 has 15 residues. The germline V gene encodes CDR1 MNHEY and CDR2 SVGAGI.

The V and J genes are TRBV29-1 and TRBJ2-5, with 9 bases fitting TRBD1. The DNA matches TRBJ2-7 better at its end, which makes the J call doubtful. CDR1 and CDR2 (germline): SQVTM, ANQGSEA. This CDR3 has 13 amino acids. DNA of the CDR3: TGCAGCGTGACCGGGACAGGGTTCTACGAGCAGTACTTC. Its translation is CSVTGTGFYEQYF.

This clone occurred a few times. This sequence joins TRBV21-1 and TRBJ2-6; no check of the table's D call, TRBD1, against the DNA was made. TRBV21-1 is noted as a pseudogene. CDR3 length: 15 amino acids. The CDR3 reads CASSNPSSGANVLTF. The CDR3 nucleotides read TGTGCCAGCAGCAACCCCAGCTCTGGGGCCAACGTCCTGACTTTC.

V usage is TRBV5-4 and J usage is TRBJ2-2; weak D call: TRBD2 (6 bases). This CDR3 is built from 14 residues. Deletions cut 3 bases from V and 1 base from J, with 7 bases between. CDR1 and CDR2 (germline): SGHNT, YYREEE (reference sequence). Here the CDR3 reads CASSWDLNTGELFF. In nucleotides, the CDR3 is TGTGCCAGCAGCTGGGACTTGAACACCGGGGAGCTGTTTTTT.

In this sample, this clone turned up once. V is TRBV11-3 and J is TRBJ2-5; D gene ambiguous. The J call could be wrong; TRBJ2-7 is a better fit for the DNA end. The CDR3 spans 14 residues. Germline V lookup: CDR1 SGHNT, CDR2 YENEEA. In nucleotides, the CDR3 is TGTGCCAGCAGCTTAGATGACTTTACCTACGAGCAGTACTTC. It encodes CASSLDDFTYEQYF.

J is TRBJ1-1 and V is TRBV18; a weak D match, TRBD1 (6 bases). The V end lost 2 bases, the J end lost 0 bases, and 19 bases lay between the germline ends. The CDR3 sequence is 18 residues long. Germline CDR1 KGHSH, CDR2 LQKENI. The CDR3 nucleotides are TGTGCCAGCTCACCAGTTGAACAGGGAAGAAAAATGAACACTGAAGCTTTCTTT. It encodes CASSPVEQGRKMNTEAFF.

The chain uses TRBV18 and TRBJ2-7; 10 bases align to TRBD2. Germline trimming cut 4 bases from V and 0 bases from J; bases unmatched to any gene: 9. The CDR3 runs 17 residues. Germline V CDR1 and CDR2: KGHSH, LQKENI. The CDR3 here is CASSLIAGLADSYEQYF. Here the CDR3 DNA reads TGTGCCAGCTCACTAATAGCAGGACTAGCGGACTCCTACGAGCAGTACTTC.